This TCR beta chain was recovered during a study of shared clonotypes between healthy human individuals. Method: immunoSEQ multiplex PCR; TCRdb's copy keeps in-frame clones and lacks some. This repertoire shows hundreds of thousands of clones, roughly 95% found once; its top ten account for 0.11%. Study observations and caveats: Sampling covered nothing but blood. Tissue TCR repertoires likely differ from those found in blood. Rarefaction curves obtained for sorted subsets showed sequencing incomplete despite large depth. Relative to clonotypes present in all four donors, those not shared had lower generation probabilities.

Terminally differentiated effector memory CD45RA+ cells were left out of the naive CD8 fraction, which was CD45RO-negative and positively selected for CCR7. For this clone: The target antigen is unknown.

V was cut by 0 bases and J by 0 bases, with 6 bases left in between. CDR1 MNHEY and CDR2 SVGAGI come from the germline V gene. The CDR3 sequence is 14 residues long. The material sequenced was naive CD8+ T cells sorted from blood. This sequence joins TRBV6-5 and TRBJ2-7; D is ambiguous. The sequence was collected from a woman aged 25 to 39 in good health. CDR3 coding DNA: TGTGCCAGCAGTTACTCCGACAACTCCTACGAGCAGTACTTC. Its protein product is CASSYSDNSYEQYF.